The 19 T cell receptor beta chains below were found in one sample sequenced in a study of shared clonotypes between healthy human individuals. CD8 cells regarded as naive lacked CD45RO, were positively chosen for CCR7, and omitted terminally differentiated effector memory CD45RA+ cells. Profiled with immunoSEQ multiplex PCR; TCRdb holds only in-frame clones, not every one. The sample includes 1.5 million to 2.5 million clones, 85% to 95% seen only once; the top ten take 1.2%. Sequenced: naive CD8+ T cells sorted from blood. The receptors shown here come from a man younger than 35 in good health.

The rearrangement links TRBV7-9 to TRBJ1-1; the match to TRBD1 covers 8 bases. The CDR3 runs to 14 residues. The germline CDR1 and CDR2 sequences are SEHNR and FQNEAQ (reference sequence). With 0 bases clipped from V and 6 bases from J, the junction kept 3 bases outside the gene matches. In DNA form, the CDR3 reads TGTGCCAGCAGCTTAGCGACAGGGGAGGCTGAAGCTTTCTTT. Protein sequence: CASSLATGEAEAFF.

Note on this clone: Within the sample, other DNA sequences also encode this same CDR3. The chain uses TRBV18 and TRBJ2-7, with D tentatively TRBD2 (5 bases). The CDR3 has 12 amino acids. Trimming removed 2 bases from V and 3 bases from J, with 5 bases in between. Germline V gene data show CDR1 as KGHSH and CDR2 as LQKENI. The CDR3 DNA reads as TGTGCCAGCTCACCAGGGAGCTACGAGCAGTACTTC. Translated: CASSPGSYEQYF.

The chain employs TRBV10-2 and TRBJ2-2; D remains ambiguous. Trimming pared 3 bases from V and 4 bases from J, leaving 12 bases between. CDR3 length: 15 amino acids. Germline V CDR1 and CDR2: WSHSY, SAAADI. The CDR3 reads CASSEETIPTGELFF. The CDR3 nucleotides are TGCGCCAGCAGTGAAGAGACAATCCCCACCGGGGAGCTGTTTTTT.

This clone has just a few counts. The chain uses TRBV28 and TRBJ1-2; a possible D gene is TRBD1 (6 bases). Germline V gene sequence: CDR1 MDHEN, CDR2 SYDVKM. This CDR3 is 15 amino acids long. V dropped 2 bases and J dropped 4 bases, with 14 bases sitting between them. CDR3 in amino acids: CASSLGEGEGYGYTF. CDR3 DNA: TGTGCCAGCAGTTTAGGAGAGGGGGAGGGCTATGGCTACACCTTC.

V usage is TRBV10-2 and J usage is TRBJ2-2; no definite D call. The germline V gene has CDR1 WSHSY and CDR2 SAAADI. Between the trimmed V and J ends, which lost 2 bases and 6 bases, there was a span of 16 bases. The CDR3 extends over 16 amino acids. The DNA of the CDR3 is TGCGCCAGCAGTGAGGGGTTAACCGCCTTTGCCGGGGAGCTGTTTTTT. Protein: CASSEGLTAFAGELFF.

V and J are TRBV11-2 and TRBJ2-7; D is possibly TRBD1 or TRBD2 (6 bases each). Trimming took 1 base from V and 7 from J, leaving 20 bases between them. Germline values: CDR1 SGHAT, CDR2 FQNNGV. The CDR3 covers 16 residues. In DNA form, the CDR3 reads TGTGCCAGCAGCTTAGCATTGGGGGGCTCGGGTCAAGAGCAGTACTTC. Translating gives CASSLALGGSGQEQYF. The full variable domain, in which reference TRBV11-2 and TRBJ2-7 provide the parts outside the CDR3, is EAGVAQSPRYKIIEKRQSVAFWCNPISGHATLYWYQQILGQGPKLLIQFQNNGVVDDSQLPKDRFSAERLKGVDSTLKIQPAKLEDSAVYLCASSLALGGSGQEQYFGPGTRLTVT.

The rearrangement links TRBV11-2 to TRBJ2-1; 7 bases are a match to TRBD2. Germline V gene lookup returns CDR1 SGHAT and CDR2 FQNNGV. J lost 8 bases, V lost 10 bases, and 17 bases had no gene match. The CDR3 is 15 residues long. The CDR3 sequence is CATAGGAGVLDEQFF. CDR3 coding DNA: TGTGCCACCGCGGGCGGGGCGGGAGTTTTAGATGAGCAGTTCTTC.

The rearrangement uses TRBV5-5 and TRBJ1-3, with unresolved D. The V gene lost 0 bases and the J gene lost 3 bases, with 19 bases spanning the gap. This CDR3 comprises 18 residues. The germline V gene encodes CDR1 SGHKS and CDR2 YYEKEE (reference sequence). CDR3 bases: TGTGCCAGCAGCTTGGCGGCGCTTAGCACTGAGGGTGGAAACACCATATATTTT. The encoded protein is CASSLAALSTEGGNTIYF.

This chain connects TRBV2 to TRBJ2-3; D is ambiguous. This CDR3 region has 15 residues. The germline V gene has CDR1 SNHLY and CDR2 FYNNEI. The V and J ends lost 6 bases and 3 bases respectively, with 16 bases between them. The CDR3 reads CASSPQDGPTDTQYF. CDR3 coding DNA: TGTGCCAGCAGCCCCCAGGACGGACCAACAGATACGCAGTATTTT.

The genes are TRBV21-1 and TRBJ2-2; the table's D call TRBD1 went unverified against the DNA. TRBV21-1 is annotated as a pseudogene. The CDR3 covers 17 residues. DNA for the CDR3: TGTGCCAGCAGCAATGAAGAAGTTCCAGCGAACACCGGGGAGCTGTTTTTT. This codes for CASSNEEVPANTGELFF.

The V call is TRBV7-6, the J call TRBJ2-7; weak D call: TRBD2 (5 bases). Germline CDR1 and CDR2: SGHVS and FNYEAQ. The CDR3 is made up of 13 amino acids. V was clipped by 1 base and J by 5 bases, with 9 bases between them. This CDR3 reads CASSLGHGNEQYF. CDR3 DNA sequence: TGTGCCAGCAGCTTAGGCCACGGGAACGAGCAGTACTTC.

Of note for this clone: This sequence may be a read error, since a much larger clone differs from it by one base. The rearrangement uses TRBV7-9 and TRBJ2-2; D gene ambiguous. Trimming left V 8 bases short and J 1 base short, with 5 bases between. This CDR3 spans 12 amino acids. Germline loops: CDR1 SEHNR, CDR2 FQNEAQ (reference sequence). The CDR3 sequence: CASRENTGELFF. The CDR3 DNA follows: TGTGCCAGCCGCGAGAACACCGGGGAGCTGTTTTTT.

The chain uses TRBV7-9 and TRBJ2-5, with TRBD1 matching over 10 bases. The end of the DNA fits TRBJ2-7 better, so the J call may be wrong. The CDR3 runs to 16 residues. Germline values: CDR1 SEHNR, CDR2 FQNEAQ (reference sequence). The CDR3 DNA reads TGTGCCAGCAGCTCGCTGGAGGGACAGGGGTCCTACGAGCAGTACTTC. Protein: CASSSLEGQGSYEQYF.

This clone has just one count. The rearrangement joins TRBV5-6 to TRBJ1-1; D remains unclear. Germline values: CDR1 SGHDT, CDR2 YYEEEE. The CDR3 runs to 13 residues. V was pared by 6 bases and J by 0 bases, with 9 bases between. CDR3 loop: CASTDRMNTEAFF. The CDR3 DNA is TGTGCCAGCACAGACCGAATGAACACTGAAGCTTTCTTT. Variable domain in full (rest from reference TRBV5-6 and TRBJ1-1): DAGVTQSPTHLIKTRGQQVTLRCSPKSGHDTVSWYQQALGQGPQFIFQYYEEEERQRGNFPDRFSGHQFPNYSSELNVNALLLGDSALYLCASTDRMNTEAFFGQGTRLTVV.

This chain links TRBV9 with TRBJ2-3; TRBD1 matches at 7 bases. The CDR3 has 16 residues. Germline lookup yields CDR1 SGDLS and CDR2 YYNGEE. V lost 0 bases, J lost 2 bases, and 6 bases stayed unmatched. In DNA, the CDR3 is TGTGCCAGCAGCGTAGTGTCCACAGGGGCCACAGATACGCAGTATTTT. Translating gives CASSVVSTGATDTQYF. Full variable domain (rest looked up from reference TRBV9 and TRBJ2-3): DSGVTQTPKHLITATGQRVTLRCSPRSGDLSVYWYQQSLDQGLQFLIQYYNGEERAKGNILERFSAQQFPDLHSELNLSSLELGDSALYFCASSVVSTGATDTQYFGPGTRLTVL.

Notes on this clone: One end of the junction fails to match germline, which may point to a read error. This chain joins TRBV7-7 and TRBJ1-5, with unresolved D. This CDR3 region has 13 residues. Per germline, CDR1 SSHAT and CDR2 FNYEAQ (reference sequence). The CDR3 protein is CASSLEMGQPQHF. The CDR3 DNA sequence: TGTGCTAGCAGCTTAGAGATGGGACAGCCCCAGCATTTT.

V is TRBV2 and J is TRBJ1-2; tentatively, D is TRBD1 (6 bases). CDR3 length: 15 amino acids. The V gene's germline CDR1 is SNHLY and CDR2 FYNNEI. Trimming cost V 2 bases and J 2 bases, with 12 bases left between them. The CDR3 DNA follows: TGTGCCAGCAGTGAACCAGACAGGTTAAACTATGGCTACACCTTC. It specifies CASSEPDRLNYGYTF. The full variable domain, completed using reference TRBV2 and TRBJ1-2, is EPEVTQTPSHQVTQMGQEVILRCVPISNHLYFYWYRQILGQKVEFLVSFYNNEISEKSEIFDDQFSVERPDGSNFTLKIRSTKLEDSAMYFCASSEPDRLNYGYTFGSGTRLTVV.

This chain joins TRBV9 and TRBJ2-7; D is undetermined. The CDR3 runs 13 residues. V was pared by 4 bases and J by 3 bases, with 11 bases between. Germline CDR1 reads SGDLS; CDR2 reads YYNGEE. The CDR3 loop reads CASSPGPFYEQYF. The DNA of the CDR3 is TGTGCCAGCAGCCCCGGACCTTTCTACGAGCAGTACTTC.

This chain uses TRBV7-6 with TRBJ2-7, with D unresolved. Trimming left V 1 base short and J 0 bases short, with 10 bases between. The germline V gene has CDR1 SGHVS and CDR2 FNYEAQ. The CDR3 has 15 amino acids. Written as DNA, the CDR3 is TGTGCCAGCAGCTTAGGAGCGACAAGCTCCTACGAGCAGTACTTC. It specifies CASSLGATSSYEQYF.